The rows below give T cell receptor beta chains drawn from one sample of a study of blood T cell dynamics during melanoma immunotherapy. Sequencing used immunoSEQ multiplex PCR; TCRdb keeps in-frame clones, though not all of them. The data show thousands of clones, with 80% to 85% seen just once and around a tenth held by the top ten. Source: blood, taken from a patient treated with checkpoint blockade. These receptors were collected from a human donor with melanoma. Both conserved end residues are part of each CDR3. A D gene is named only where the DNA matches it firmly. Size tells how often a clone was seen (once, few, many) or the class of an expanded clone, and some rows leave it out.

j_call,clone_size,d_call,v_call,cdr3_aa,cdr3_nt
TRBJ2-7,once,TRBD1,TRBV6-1,CASSSKGGPYEQYF,TGTGCCAGCAGTTCTAAAGGGGGCCCCTACGAGCAGTACTTC
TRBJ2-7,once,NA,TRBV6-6,CASKPGSLLYEQYF,TGTGCCAGTAAACCAGGGTCCCTCTTATACGAGCAGTACTTC
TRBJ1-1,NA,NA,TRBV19,CASTIGYGVGTEAFF,TGTGCCAGTACCATAGGGTACGGGGTGGGCACTGAAGCTTTCTTT
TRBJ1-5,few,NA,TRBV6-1,CASSQNPTVNQPQHF,TGTGCCAGCAGTCAAAACCCGACAGTCAATCAGCCCCAGCATTTT
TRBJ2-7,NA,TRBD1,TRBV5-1,CASSSQGGQTTYEQYF,TGCGCCAGCAGCTCCCAAGGGGGACAGACTACCTACGAGCAGTACTTC
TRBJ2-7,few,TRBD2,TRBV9,CASSVGLAYNEQYF,TGTGCCAGCAGCGTAGGACTAGCGTATAACGAGCAGTACTTC
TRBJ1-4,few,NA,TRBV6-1,CASSDYGRNEKLFF,TGTGCCAGCAGTGACTATGGGCGTAATGAAAAACTGTTTTTT
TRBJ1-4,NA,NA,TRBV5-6,CASRLEAGLTDEKLFF,TGTGCCAGCAGGTTGGAGGCGGGCCTGACGGATGAAAAACTGTTTTTT
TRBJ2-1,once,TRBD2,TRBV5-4,CASSLARTSGGNEQFF,TGTGCCAGCAGCTTGGCACGGACTAGCGGGGGGAATGAGCAGTTCTTC
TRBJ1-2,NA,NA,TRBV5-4,CASSALQGQDYGYTF,TGTGCCAGCAGCGCACTGCAGGGGCAGGACTATGGCTACACCTTC
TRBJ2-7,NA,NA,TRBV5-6,CASSLEAGLGEQYF,TGTGCCAGCAGCTTGGAGGCGGGCTTAGGCGAGCAGTACTTC
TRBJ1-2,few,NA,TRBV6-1,CASSEALGPGGGYTF,TGTGCCAGCAGTGAAGCCCTGGGACCTGGTGGTGGCTACACCTTC
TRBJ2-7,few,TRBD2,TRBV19,CASSRLAGVKSYEQYF,TGTGCCAGTAGTCGGCTAGCGGGAGTAAAGTCCTACGAGCAGTACTTC
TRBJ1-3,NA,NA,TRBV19,CASSIGNSGNTIYF,TGTGCCAGTAGTATCGGGAACTCTGGAAACACCATATATTTT
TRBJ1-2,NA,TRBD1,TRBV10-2,CASSPEGAGYTF,TGCGCCAGCAGCCCGGAGGGGGCTGGCTACACCTTC
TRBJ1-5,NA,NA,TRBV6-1,CASSVSTVNQPQHF,TGTGCCAGCAGTGTATCGACAGTCAATCAGCCCCAGCATTTT
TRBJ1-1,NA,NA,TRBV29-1,CSVLTSVSEAFF,TGCAGCGTTCTTACTAGTGTGAGTGAAGCTTTCTTT
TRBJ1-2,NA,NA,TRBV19,CASYQSYGYTF,TGTGCCAGTTATCAGAGCTATGGCTACACCTTC
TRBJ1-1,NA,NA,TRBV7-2,CASSSTPWRTEAFF,TGTGCCAGCAGCTCCACCCCCTGGAGGACTGAAGCTTTCTTT
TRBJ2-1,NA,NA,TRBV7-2,CASSPKTKYNEQFF,TGTGCCAGCAGCCCCAAGACTAAATACAATGAGCAGTTCTTC
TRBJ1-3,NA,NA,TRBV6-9,CASSYSGGSGNTIYF,TGTGCCAGCAGTTATTCCGGCGGCTCTGGAAACACCATATATTTT
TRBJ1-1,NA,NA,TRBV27,CASSLSRSVEAFF,TGTGCCAGCAGTTTATCGAGGTCTGTAGAAGCTTTCTTT
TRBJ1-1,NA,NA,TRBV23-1,CASILVNTEAFF,TGCGCCAGCATTCTGGTGAACACTGAAGCTTTCTTT
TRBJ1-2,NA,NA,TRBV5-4,CASSSGQHHYGYTF,TGTGCCAGCAGCTCAGGACAGCACCACTATGGCTACACCTTC
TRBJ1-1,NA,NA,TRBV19,CASSLVGRLNTEAFF,TGTGCCAGTAGTCTAGTAGGACGGTTGAACACTGAAGCTTTCTTT
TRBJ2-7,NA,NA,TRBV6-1,CASNPTGGTYEQYF,TGTGCCAGCAACCCGACAGGCGGAACCTACGAGCAGTACTTC
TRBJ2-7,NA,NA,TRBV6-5,CASSYRDQGYEQYF,TGTGCCAGCAGTTACCGGGACCAAGGCTACGAGCAGTACTTC
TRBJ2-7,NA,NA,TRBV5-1,CASSLRARGTSYEQYF,TGCGCCAGCAGCTTGCGGGCGAGGGGGACTTCCTACGAGCAGTACTTC
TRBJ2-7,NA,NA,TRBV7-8,CASSLTSLWEQYF,TGTGCCAGCAGTTTAACTAGCTTGTGGGAGCAGTACTTC
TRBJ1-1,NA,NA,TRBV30,CAWSVVSVDGRRAFF,TGTGCCTGGAGTGTAGTGTCGGTAGACGGGCGACGGGCTTTCTTT
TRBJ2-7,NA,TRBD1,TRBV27,CASSNRRTGDASSLYQQYF,TGTGCCAGCAGTAACAGAAGGACAGGGGATGCCTCTTCGTTGTACCAGCAGTACTTC
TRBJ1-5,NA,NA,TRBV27,CASSSKRDNQPQHF,TGTGCCAGCAGTTCCAAAAGGGACAATCAGCCCCAGCATTTT
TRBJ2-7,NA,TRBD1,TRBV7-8,CASSLGVTGTGIHEQYF,TGTGCCAGCAGCTTAGGGGTCACCGGGACAGGGATCCACGAGCAGTACTTC
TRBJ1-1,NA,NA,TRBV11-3,CASSLGGNTEAFF,TGTGCCAGCAGCTTGGGGGGGAACACTGAAGCTTTCTTT
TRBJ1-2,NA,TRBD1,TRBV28,CASSLINEGQGVGGYTF,TGTGCCAGCAGTTTAATTAATGAGGGACAGGGAGTAGGAGGCTACACCTTC
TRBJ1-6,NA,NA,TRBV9,CASSVGNTGDSPLHF,TGTGCCAGCAGCGTAGGAAACACCGGAGATTCACCCCTCCACTTT
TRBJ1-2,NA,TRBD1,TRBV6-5,CASRQGAQDYGYTF,TGTGCCAGCCGCCAGGGGGCGCAGGACTATGGCTACACCTTC
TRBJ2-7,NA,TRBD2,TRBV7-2,CASKGTSVGEQYF,TGTGCCAGCAAAGGGACTAGCGTTGGCGAGCAGTACTTC
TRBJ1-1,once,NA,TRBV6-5,CASSLEGTPRAFF,TGTGCCAGCAGTCTTGAAGGGACCCCCAGAGCTTTCTTT
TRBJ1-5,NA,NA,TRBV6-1,CASSVWDNMEGNQPQHF,TGTGCCAGCAGTGTTTGGGACAACATGGAGGGCAATCAGCCCCAGCATTTT
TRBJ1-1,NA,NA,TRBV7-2,CASSLGGTSAFF,TGTGCCAGCAGCTTAGGTGGGACGAGTGCTTTCTTT
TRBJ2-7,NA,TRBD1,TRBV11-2,CASSSTGTGFEQYF,TGTGCCAGCAGCTCAACCGGGACAGGGTTCGAGCAGTACTTC